This T cell receptor (beta chain) was recovered during a study of identical twins. General study findings and limits: Model-predicted out-of-frame TCR alpha sharing fell below observed values in monozygotic twins. Zero-insertion analyses might be partly confounded by invariant T cells like MAIT and iNKT.

cDNA carried unique molecular identifiers, and a universal primer site was added by template switching. TCRdb analysed the 5' RACE reads with MiXCR anew, one entry per CDR3 protein. In the table there are about 730,000 distinct CDR3 sequences, about 20% of which are singletons. The V segment lost 3 bases and the J segment 3 bases; nucleotides outside the gene matches: 11. CDR3 length: 17 amino acids. The germline V gene has CDR1 LGHNA and CDR2 YSLEER. Concerning this clonotype: What it binds is not known.

This same sample was also taken into another study, of T cells expressing NK-cell markers. This second report adds: In several donors, dominant clonotypes made up roughly 28.3-65% of CD3+CD56-NKG2C+ cells.

This TCR was sampled from a woman younger than 30 in good health. This chain connects TRBV4-3 to TRBJ2-1; 7 bases match TRBD2. Source material: PBMCs. The CDR3: CASSQTRGGRSYNEQFF. CDR3 sequence (DNA): TGCGCCAGCAGCCAGACCCGGGGAGGGAGAAGCTACAATGAGCAGTTCTTC.